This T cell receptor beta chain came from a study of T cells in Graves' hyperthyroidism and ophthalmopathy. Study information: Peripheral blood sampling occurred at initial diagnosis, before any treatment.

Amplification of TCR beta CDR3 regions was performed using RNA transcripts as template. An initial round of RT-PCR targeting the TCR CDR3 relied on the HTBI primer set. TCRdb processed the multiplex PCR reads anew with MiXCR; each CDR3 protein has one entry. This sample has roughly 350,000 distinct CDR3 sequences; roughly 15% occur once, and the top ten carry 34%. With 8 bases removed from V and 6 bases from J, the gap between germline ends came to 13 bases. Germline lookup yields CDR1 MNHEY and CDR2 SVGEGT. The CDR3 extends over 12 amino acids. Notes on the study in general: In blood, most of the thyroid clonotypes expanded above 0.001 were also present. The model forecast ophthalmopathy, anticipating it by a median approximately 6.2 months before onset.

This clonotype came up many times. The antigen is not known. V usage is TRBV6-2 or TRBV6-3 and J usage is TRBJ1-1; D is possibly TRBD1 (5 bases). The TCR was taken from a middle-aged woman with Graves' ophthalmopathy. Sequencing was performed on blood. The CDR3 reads CASRTGFPEAFF. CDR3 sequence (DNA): TGTGCCAGCCGAACAGGTTTCCCTGAAGCTTTCTTT.